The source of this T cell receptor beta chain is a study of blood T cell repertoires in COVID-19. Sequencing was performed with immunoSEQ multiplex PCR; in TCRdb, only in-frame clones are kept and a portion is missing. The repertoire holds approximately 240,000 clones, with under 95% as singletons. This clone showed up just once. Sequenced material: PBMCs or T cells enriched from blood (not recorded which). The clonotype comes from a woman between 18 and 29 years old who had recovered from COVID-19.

The CDR3 DNA reads TGTGCCAGCAGGTTTGCGGGAGGGCCCAATGAGCAGTTCTTC. Translating gives CASRFAGGPNEQFF. The rearrangement uses TRBV6-5 and TRBJ2-1; 9 bases agree with TRBD2. Looked up from germline, CDR1 is MNHEY and CDR2 is SVGAGI. The CDR3 is 14 residues long. The V and J ends lost 6 bases and 6 bases, in that order; junction bases with no gene match: 6.